Listed below are T cell receptor beta chains from one sample, sequenced in a study of OX40 agonist ivuxolimab in advanced cancers. Sequenced by immunoSEQ multiplex PCR; TCRdb stores in-frame clones only, minus some. The table includes approximately 23,000 clones, approximately 89% detected once. The source was CD4+ or CD8+ T cells sorted from blood, collected in a trial of the OX40 agonist ivuxolimab. These receptor sequences come from an adult with an advanced solid tumor such as melanoma, head and neck, liver or kidney cancer. CDR3s include the opening cysteine and the closing phenylalanine or tryptophan. The D gene is left open where the match is weak. Some rows mark clone size as missing; the rest say once, few, many or name a class of expanded clone.

CDR3aa: CASPWFGGLAQPQHF; CDR3nt: TGTGCCAGCCCGTGGTTTGGGGGGCTGGCTCAGCCCCAGCATTTT; v_gene: TRBV6-8; abundance: .; j_gene: TRBJ1-5; d_gene: .; len: 15
CDR3aa: CASTNEGAGANVLTF; CDR3nt: TGTGCCAGTACTAATGAGGGGGCTGGGGCCAACGTCCTGACTTTC; v_gene: TRBV19; abundance: .; j_gene: TRBJ2-6; d_gene: .; len: 15
CDR3aa: CASSLMGTGFRYTF; CDR3nt: TGTGCCAGCAGTTTAATGGGGACAGGGTTCCGCTACACCTTC; v_gene: TRBV28; abundance: .; j_gene: TRBJ1-2; d_gene: TRBD1; len: 14
CDR3aa: CASSDSSGNEQFF; CDR3nt: TGTGCCAGCAGTGACTCGAGCGGCAATGAGCAGTTCTTC; v_gene: TRBV6-4; abundance: once; j_gene: TRBJ2-1; d_gene: .; len: 13
CDR3aa: CASSLERWGGELFF; CDR3nt: TGTGCCAGCAGCTTGGAGCGGTGGGGCGGGGAGCTGTTTTTT; v_gene: TRBV5-8; abundance: .; j_gene: TRBJ2-2; d_gene: .; len: 14
CDR3aa: CASSQDLGASAGELFF; CDR3nt: TGCGCCAGCAGCCAAGATTTGGGGGCTAGCGCCGGGGAGCTGTTTTTT; v_gene: TRBV4-3; abundance: .; j_gene: TRBJ2-2; d_gene: .; len: 16
CDR3aa: CASSWRGFAYEQYF; CDR3nt: TGCGCCAGCAGTTGGCGAGGGTTCGCCTACGAGCAGTACTTC; v_gene: TRBV5-1; abundance: .; j_gene: TRBJ2-7; d_gene: .; len: 14
CDR3aa: CASSYSAGEQFF; CDR3nt: TGTGCCAGCAGTTACAGTGCGGGTGAGCAGTTCTTC; v_gene: TRBV4-2; abundance: .; j_gene: TRBJ2-1; d_gene: .; len: 12
CDR3aa: CASSGSRHNEKLFF; CDR3nt: TGTGCCAGTAGTGGGTCACGGCACAATGAAAAACTGTTTTTT; v_gene: TRBV19; abundance: .; j_gene: TRBJ1-4; d_gene: .; len: 14
CDR3aa: CASSWDVDTQYF; CDR3nt: TGCGCCAGCAGCTGGGACGTAGATACGCAGTATTTT; v_gene: TRBV5-1; abundance: .; j_gene: TRBJ2-3; d_gene: .; len: 12
CDR3aa: CASSLGRQGNQPQHF; CDR3nt: TGTGCCAGCAGCTTAGGTAGGCAGGGAAATCAGCCCCAGCATTTT; v_gene: TRBV2; abundance: .; j_gene: TRBJ1-5; d_gene: .; len: 15
CDR3aa: CASSFGTGSYEQYF; CDR3nt: TGTGCCAGCAGCTTCGGGACGGGCTCCTACGAGCAGTACTTC; v_gene: TRBV7-2; abundance: .; j_gene: TRBJ2-7; d_gene: .; len: 14
CDR3aa: CASRGVPGDASYEQYF; CDR3nt: TGTGCCAGCAGGGGGGTTCCCGGGGACGCCTCCTACGAGCAGTACTTC; v_gene: TRBV28; abundance: .; j_gene: TRBJ2-7; d_gene: .; len: 16
CDR3aa: CARGPGHTDTQYF; CDR3nt: TGTGCCAGGGGGCCCGGTCACACAGATACGCAGTATTTT; v_gene: TRBV2; abundance: .; j_gene: TRBJ2-3; d_gene: .; len: 13
CDR3aa: CASSMSRIYSNQPQHF; CDR3nt: TGTGCCAGTAGTATGAGCAGAATCTATAGCAATCAGCCCCAGCATTTT; v_gene: TRBV19; abundance: .; j_gene: TRBJ1-5; d_gene: .; len: 16
CDR3aa: CASSLLRQPQHF; CDR3nt: TGTGCCAGCAGTTTACTCCGGCAGCCCCAGCATTTT; v_gene: TRBV6-1; abundance: .; j_gene: TRBJ1-5; d_gene: .; len: 12
CDR3aa: CASSVERGGLGLADTQYF; CDR3nt: TGTGCCAGCAGCGTAGAAAGGGGGGGACTAGGACTAGCAGATACGCAGTATTTT; v_gene: TRBV9; abundance: .; j_gene: TRBJ2-3; d_gene: TRBD2; len: 18
CDR3aa: CTSSQVPLAASSYNEQFF; CDR3nt: TGCACCAGCAGCCAAGTCCCACTAGCGGCGAGCTCCTACAATGAGCAGTTCTTC; v_gene: TRBV1; abundance: .; j_gene: TRBJ2-1; d_gene: .; len: 18
CDR3aa: CAWSPSTDTQYF; CDR3nt: TGTGCCTGGAGTCCGAGCACAGATACGCAGTATTTT; v_gene: TRBV30; abundance: .; j_gene: TRBJ2-3; d_gene: .; len: 12
CDR3aa: CASTPGLANNEQFF; CDR3nt: TGTGCCAGCACACCGGGACTAGCGAACAATGAGCAGTTCTTC; v_gene: TRBV27; abundance: .; j_gene: TRBJ2-1; d_gene: TRBD2; len: 14
CDR3aa: CAIGRLLEEQFF; CDR3nt: TGTGCCATCGGGCGGTTGCTGGAGGAGCAGTTCTTC; v_gene: TRBV10-3; abundance: .; j_gene: TRBJ2-1; d_gene: .; len: 12
CDR3aa: CASSLRTGDTEAFF; CDR3nt: TGTGCCAGCAGTCTGAGGACAGGGGACACTGAAGCTTTCTTT; v_gene: TRBV9; abundance: .; j_gene: TRBJ1-1; d_gene: TRBD1; len: 14
CDR3aa: CASSLGAGAGELFF; CDR3nt: TGTGCCAGCAGCCTTGGGGCGGGAGCCGGGGAGCTGTTTTTT; v_gene: TRBV7-2; abundance: .; j_gene: TRBJ2-2; d_gene: TRBD2; len: 14
CDR3aa: CASSPPAGTYEQYF; CDR3nt: TGTGCCAGCTCACCACCGGCAGGGACCTACGAGCAGTACTTC; v_gene: TRBV18; abundance: .; j_gene: TRBJ2-7; d_gene: .; len: 14
CDR3aa: CASSLGSREGDTQYF; CDR3nt: TGTGCCAGCAGCTTAGGTAGCCGCGAAGGGGATACGCAGTATTTT; v_gene: TRBV7-7; abundance: .; j_gene: TRBJ2-3; d_gene: .; len: 15
CDR3aa: CAWSVGSTLVNEQFF; CDR3nt: TGTGCCTGGAGTGTGGGCTCCACGTTAGTGAATGAGCAGTTCTTC; v_gene: TRBV30; abundance: .; j_gene: TRBJ2-1; d_gene: .; len: 15
CDR3aa: CASKPDQETQYF; CDR3nt: TGCGCCAGCAAACCAGACCAAGAGACCCAGTACTTC; v_gene: TRBV5-1; abundance: once; j_gene: TRBJ2-5; d_gene: .; len: 12
CDR3aa: CASSYDFWSLEQYF; CDR3nt: TGTGCCAGCAGTTACGATTTTTGGAGTCTGGAGCAGTACTTC; v_gene: TRBV6-5; abundance: .; j_gene: TRBJ2-7; d_gene: .; len: 14
CDR3aa: CASTPTAGGSGKLFF; CDR3nt: TGTGCCAGCACTCCCACCGCGGGGGGCTCGGGAAAACTGTTTTTT; v_gene: TRBV25-1; abundance: .; j_gene: TRBJ1-4; d_gene: .; len: 15
CDR3aa: CASRTTRYSHEQFF; CDR3nt: TGTGCCAGTAGAACTACTAGATACTCCCATGAGCAGTTCTTC; v_gene: TRBV19; abundance: .; j_gene: TRBJ2-1; d_gene: .; len: 14
CDR3aa: CASSKRTGTNEKLFF; CDR3nt: TGTGCCAGCAGCAAGAGGACGGGAACTAATGAAAAACTGTTTTTT; v_gene: TRBV5-5; abundance: .; j_gene: TRBJ1-4; d_gene: .; len: 15
CDR3aa: CASSAEKGGSSYNEQFF; CDR3nt: TGTGCCAGCAGTGCGGAAAAAGGCGGGAGCTCCTACAATGAGCAGTTCTTC; v_gene: TRBV2; abundance: .; j_gene: TRBJ2-1; d_gene: TRBD2; len: 17
CDR3aa: CASSGGGSGEKLFF; CDR3nt: TGTGCCAGCTCAGGGGGGGGATCCGGAGAAAAACTGTTTTTT; v_gene: TRBV18; abundance: medium-sized; j_gene: TRBJ1-4; d_gene: .; len: 14
CDR3aa: CASSLAVGIYGYTF; CDR3nt: TGCGCCAGCAGCTTGGCGGTGGGAATCTATGGCTACACCTTC; v_gene: TRBV5-1; abundance: .; j_gene: TRBJ1-2; d_gene: .; len: 14
CDR3aa: CASSLVRRASTDTQYF; CDR3nt: TGTGCCAGCAGCTTAGTTCGGCGGGCAAGCACAGATACGCAGTATTTT; v_gene: TRBV11-2; abundance: .; j_gene: TRBJ2-3; d_gene: .; len: 16
CDR3aa: CASSPTSGSWDEQFF; CDR3nt: TGTGCCAGCAGCCCCACTAGCGGGAGTTGGGATGAGCAGTTCTTC; v_gene: TRBV7-9; abundance: once; j_gene: TRBJ2-1; d_gene: TRBD2; len: 15
CDR3aa: CASTQGRGNTIYF; CDR3nt: TGTGCCAGCACCCAGGGCAGGGGAAACACCATATATTTT; v_gene: TRBV9; abundance: .; j_gene: TRBJ1-3; d_gene: .; len: 13
CDR3aa: CASSPGLNNEQFF; CDR3nt: TGTGCCAGCAGCCCAGGACTCAACAATGAGCAGTTCTTC; v_gene: TRBV7-7; abundance: .; j_gene: TRBJ2-1; d_gene: .; len: 13
CDR3aa: CASTSSGSTDTQYF; CDR3nt: TGCGCCAGCACCTCTAGCGGGAGTACAGATACGCAGTATTTT; v_gene: TRBV5-1; abundance: .; j_gene: TRBJ2-3; d_gene: TRBD2; len: 14
CDR3aa: CAYIGLSNEQFF; CDR3nt: TGTGCCTATATCGGGCTTTCCAATGAGCAGTTCTTC; v_gene: TRBV30; abundance: .; j_gene: TRBJ2-1; d_gene: .; len: 12
CDR3aa: CASSSIPGATNTGELFF; CDR3nt: TGCGCCAGCAGCTCGATCCCGGGAGCAACAAACACCGGGGAGCTGTTTTTT; v_gene: TRBV5-1; abundance: .; j_gene: TRBJ2-2; d_gene: .; len: 17
CDR3aa: CASGLDLNYGYTF; CDR3nt: TGTGCTAGTGGTTTGGACCTTAACTATGGCTACACCTTC; v_gene: TRBV12-5; abundance: .; j_gene: TRBJ1-2; d_gene: .; len: 13
CDR3aa: CASSGQYQPQHF; CDR3nt: TGTGCCAGCTCGGGACAGTATCAGCCCCAGCATTTT; v_gene: TRBV28; abundance: .; j_gene: TRBJ1-5; d_gene: TRBD1; len: 12
CDR3aa: CASSPSTGTGEQYF; CDR3nt: TGTGCCAGCTCACCCTCTACAGGGACGGGCGAGCAGTACTTC; v_gene: TRBV18; abundance: .; j_gene: TRBJ2-7; d_gene: .; len: 14